The 5 T cell receptor beta chains below come from one sample, sequenced in a study of blood T cell repertoires in COVID-19. Sequencing was performed with immunoSEQ multiplex PCR; in TCRdb, only in-frame clones are kept and a portion is missing. The table lists about 260,000 clones, 86% of them singletons, with 8.5% to 9% in the top ten. Sequencing input: peripheral blood. The receptors come from a man in his forties with active or convalescent COVID-19.

The rearrangement joins TRBV19 to TRBJ1-4; D gene unclear. Trimming shortened V by 7 bases and J by 0 bases, and 12 bases separated the two germline ends. CDR1 is LNHDA and CDR2 is SQIVND in the germline V gene (reference sequence). The CDR3 is made up of 15 amino acids. The DNA of the CDR3 is TGTGCCAGTACCTCCCGAGTCGCAACTAATGAAAAACTGTTTTTT. Protein: CASTSRVATNEKLFF.

This chain links TRBV2 with TRBJ1-1, with D perhaps matching TRBD1 (6 bases). Trimming cost V 4 bases and J 8 bases, with 17 bases left between them. In germline, CDR1 is SNHLY, CDR2 FYNNEI. This CDR3 spans 14 amino acids. As DNA, the CDR3 is TGTGCCAGCAGTGCGCCCCAGGACAGCTCCGAAGCTTTCTTT. Translation gives CASSAPQDSSEAFF.

The chain has TRBV3-1 (or the pseudogene TRBV3-2) and TRBJ1-2; 9 nucleotides align to TRBD1. Germline V lookup: CDR1 LGHDT, CDR2 YNNKEL (reference sequence). Germline trimming cut 4 bases from V and 3 bases from J; bases unmatched to any gene: 6. The CDR3 has 15 amino acids. The CDR3 region is CASSPRTGVYYGYTF. CDR3 DNA sequence: TGTGCCAGCAGCCCACGGACAGGGGTGTACTATGGCTACACCTTC.

The rearrangement uses TRBV30 and TRBJ2-3; possibly TRBD1 for D (6 bases). This CDR3 is built from 12 residues. The germline V gene encodes CDR1 GTSNPN and CDR2 SVGIG (reference sequence). V was trimmed by 0 bases and J by 14 bases, leaving 15 bases between them. CDR3 loop: CAWSVRQGNLYF. In nucleotides, the CDR3 is TGTGCCTGGAGTGTACGTCAGGGGAATTTGTATTTT.

The chain links TRBV5-4 to TRBJ2-2, with TRBD2 matching 11 bases. J lost 5 bases, V lost 4 bases, and 4 bases had no gene match. The germline V gene has CDR1 SGHNT and CDR2 YYREEE (reference sequence). CDR3 size: 15 residues. The CDR3 DNA sequence: TGTGCCAGCAGCAAGGGACTAGCGGAAACCGGGGAGCTGTTTTTT. It codes for CASSKGLAETGELFF.